A selection of T cell receptor beta chains follows, all from one sample in a study of monozygotic twins with inflammatory bowel disease. TCRdb reprocessed the 5' RACE reads and stores each CDR3 protein as one record, lacking DNA. Its table lists about 140,000 distinct CDR3 sequences. The sequencing sample was made of blood. The receptors stem from a human donor with ulcerative colitis or Crohn's disease, or a healthy co-twin of an affected twin (not recorded which). Each CDR3 is given with its conserved first and last residue.

j_call v_call cdr3_aa
TRBJ1-1 TRBV20-1 CSAREPDISGAEAFF
TRBJ2-3 TRBV20-1 CSTGRADTQYF
TRBJ1-5 TRBV7-2 CASSFQGWYNQPQHF
TRBJ2-2 TRBV4-3 CASSYGTRVTGELFF
TRBJ1-3 TRBV20-1 CSAINRVPGNTIYF
TRBJ2-3 TRBV25-1 CASRKTGTGSTDTQYF
TRBJ1-5 TRBV30 CAWSPQVDQPQHF
TRBJ2-7 TRBV6-2/TRBV6-3 CASTNGVSYEQYF
TRBJ2-5 TRBV6-2/TRBV6-3 CASSYPSLRFGQETQYF
TRBJ2-2 TRBV29-1 CSVQGTGELFF
TRBJ2-7 TRBV7-2 CASSSGQGVSEQYF
TRBJ1-1 TRBV3-1 CASSQTGKNTEAFF
TRBJ2-1 TRBV11-3 CASSLTHNEQFF
TRBJ2-1 TRBV5-1 CASSSLRGQGANNEQFF
TRBJ2-7 TRBV7-8 CASSWLPRQGTNYEQYF
TRBJ2-1 TRBV12-3/TRBV12-4 CASSSYNEQFF
TRBJ1-1 TRBV6-2/TRBV6-3 CASSRLGATGSTEAFF
TRBJ1-5 TRBV20-1 CSARDRDRGGSNQPQHF
TRBJ1-5 TRBV7-2 CASSLETGSSNQPQHF
TRBJ2-7 TRBV6-6 CASSYSDRNYEQYF
TRBJ2-1 TRBV7-2 CASSLSFDRQFF
TRBJ2-1 TRBV4-1 CASSHADMGFSSYNEQFF
TRBJ1-2 TRBV4-2 CASSQDGRGGSYGYTF
TRBJ1-1 TRBV5-5 CASSFFQLNTEAFF
TRBJ1-2 TRBV5-6 CASSLVGSPNYGYTF
TRBJ1-5 TRBV20-1 CSATDRIGNQPQHF
TRBJ1-1 TRBV5-5 CASSLIGGTEAFF
TRBJ2-5 TRBV20-1 CSAPQGFETQYF
TRBJ2-2 TRBV7-2 CASSSVDFGELFF
TRBJ2-1 TRBV3-1 CASSRQGNEQFF
TRBJ1-1 TRBV28 CASKGVLNTEAFF
TRBJ2-1 TRBV4-3 CASSQARGLAGSNEQFF
TRBJ2-1 TRBV5-1 CASSLVAGGGLNEQFF
TRBJ2-7 TRBV20-1 CSATSVWVFYEQYF
TRBJ1-2 TRBV5-1 CASSLAAEGYTF
TRBJ2-7 TRBV5-6 CASSGEDPYEQYF
TRBJ1-2 TRBV5-1 CASSTGQSYGYTF
TRBJ1-2 TRBV12-3/TRBV12-4 CASSLGQNGGYTF
TRBJ2-3 TRBV5-4 CASSSYLAGGQDTQYF
TRBJ2-7 TRBV7-7 CASSLPGQGSYEQYF
TRBJ1-1 TRBV20-1 CSAPQTSNTEAFF
TRBJ1-1 TRBV20-1 CSARGFNVQVRGSTEAFF